This T cell receptor (beta chain) was obtained from a study of T cells in Graves' hyperthyroidism and ophthalmopathy. About the study: Peripheral blood was acquired at first diagnosis, ahead of any therapy whatsoever.

Hyperthyroidism in the patients, aged 18 to 65, was newly diagnosed and under 2 months in duration. It was uncontrolled infection, other autoimmune disease, pregnancy or lactation that excluded patients. Diagnoses were made from clinical symptoms, serum measures (thyroxine and TRAb), thyroid ultrasound and orbital computed tomography. CDR1 and CDR2 from the germline V gene are SGHVS and FQNEAQ. The ends lost 4 bases at V and 2 bases at J; junction bases unmatched: 8. The CDR3 is 15 amino acids. RNA transcripts provided the source from which TCR beta CDR3 regions were amplified. With the HTBI primer set, the TCR CDR3 went through a first round of RT-PCR. TCRdb reprocessed the multiplex PCR reads via MiXCR and lists one record per CDR3 protein. The profile shows hundreds of thousands of distinct CDR3 sequences, 35% to 45% of them singletons.

The source of this sequence is a man between 18 and 35 years old with Graves' hyperthyroidism. This chain joins TRBV7-8 and TRBJ2-7; 7 nucleotides match TRBD2. Sequencing used blood. In nucleotides, the CDR3 is TGTGCCAGCAGCTCCGAGCGGGGCGGGCCCTACGAGCAGTACTTC. Translating it yields CASSSERGGPYEQYF.